One sample yielded the 25 T cell receptor beta chains listed below, sequenced in a study of human T cells and chemical hapten exposure. From the RACE reads, TCRdb called clonotypes with MiXCR, one entry per CDR3 protein. The sample contains roughly 380,000 distinct CDR3 sequences, approximately 5.1% of which appear only once. Time point reported: pre-sensitization, week 0. The treatment was: therapeutic diphenylcyclopropenone sensitization with weekly scalp DPC. The material sequenced was whole blood, taken in connection with sensitization to the hapten diphenylcyclopropenone (DPC). The source of these receptors is a woman aged 45-65 years with alopecia areata. Some clones in this sample may be carry-over from other donors' samples.

This sequence joins TRBV2 and TRBJ2-7; 8 nucleotides agree with TRBD1. There are 15 residues in the CDR3. With 1 base clipped from V and 5 bases from J, the junction kept 7 bases outside the gene matches. Looked up from germline, CDR1 is SNHLY and CDR2 is FYNNEI. The CDR3 spells CASSEEIQGANEQYF. The CDR3 DNA is TGTGCCAGCAGTGAAGAAATTCAGGGGGCGAACGAGCAGTACTTC.

The genes are TRBV6-1 and TRBJ1-2, with D possibly matching TRBD1 (5 bases). V lost 6 bases and J lost 0, with 14 bases in between. CDR1 MNHNS and CDR2 SASEGT come from the germline V gene. This CDR3 is 15 amino acids long. The CDR3 region is CASSPGGRANYGYTF. Written as DNA, the CDR3 is TGTGCCAGCAGCCCGGGGGGGAGAGCTAACTATGGCTACACCTTC.

The DNA for the CDR3 is TGTGCCAGCAGCTCGATTGTCAGTTACACCGGGGAGCTGTTTTTT. Its translation is CASSSIVSYTGELFF. The chain couples TRBV14 to TRBJ2-2; D remains unclear. The V and J ends lost 5 bases and 3 bases respectively, with 13 bases between them. The germline V gene has CDR1 SGHDN and CDR2 FVKESK. The CDR3 extends over 15 amino acids.

This clonotype was observed at least ten times. This chain uses TRBV7-2 with TRBJ1-5; no firm D call. V shed 3 bases and J shed 7 bases, with 16 bases lying between them. Germline CDR1 and CDR2: SGHTA and FQGNSA. The CDR3 length is 15 residues. CDR3 DNA: TGTGCCAGCAGCTTTCGGGAGGGAGGCGGGCAGCCCCAGCATTTT. Its protein product is CASSFREGGGQPQHF.

As for this clonotype: Possible read error: a much larger clone is one base away. This sequence joins TRBV29-1 and TRBJ1-3; D ambiguous. The CDR3 is 16 amino acids. Trimming cost V 7 bases and J 1 base, with 20 bases left between them. Germline assignment: CDR1 SQVTM and CDR2 ANQGSEA. The CDR3: CSATEFGRPSGNTIYF. The CDR3 DNA is TGCAGCGCCACCGAGTTCGGCAGGCCATCTGGAAACACCATATATTTT.

This clonotype was detected many times. The gene calls are TRBV2 and TRBJ1-1; TRBD1 aligns across 8 bases. Trimming took 7 bases from V and 3 from J; bases not matched to a gene: 4. The CDR3 totals 13 residues. CDR1 SNHLY and CDR2 FYNNEI come from the germline V gene. In nucleotides, the CDR3 is TGTGCCAGCACTGGGACAGGTTACACTGAAGCTTTCTTT. Its protein product is CASTGTGYTEAFF.

This clonotype was observed a few times. This rearrangement joins TRBV18 to TRBJ1-1; D is undetermined. The ends were cut back, 3 bases at V and 3 bases at J, with 5 bases in the middle. Per the germline V gene, CDR1 is KGHSH and CDR2 is LQKENI. The CDR3 covers 12 residues. CDR3 DNA: TGTGCCAGCTCACCCCGTCACACTGAAGCTTTCTTT. This codes for CASSPRHTEAFF.

This clonotype was picked up a small number of times. The chain employs TRBV7-2 and TRBJ1-5, with D tentatively TRBD1 (5 bases). Trimming pared 3 bases from V and 6 bases from J, leaving 12 bases between. Germline loops: CDR1 SGHTA, CDR2 FQGNSA. The CDR3 runs to 14 residues. CDR3 DNA: TGTGCCAGCAGCTTCCAGCCGCAGGGTCAGCCCCAGCATTTT. Protein sequence: CASSFQPQGQPQHF.

As for this clonotype: This may be a read error: a much more frequent sequence differs by one nucleotide. This chain connects TRBV18 to TRBJ1-5; TRBD1 agrees at 7 bases. The J call may be incorrect, as the DNA end agrees better with TRBJ2-3. Germline V gene lookup returns CDR1 KGHSH and CDR2 LQKENI. The CDR3 runs 16 residues. CDR3 nucleotide sequence: TGTGCCAGCTCGAGCAGACAGGGATCCGGCAATCAGCCCCAGTATTTT. Translated: CASSSRQGSGNQPQYF.

This clonotype was counted ten times or more. V usage is TRBV9 and J usage is TRBJ2-7; weak D call: TRBD2 (6 bases). V was cut by 7 bases and J by 5 bases, with 16 bases left in between. Germline loops: CDR1 SGDLS, CDR2 YYNGEE. The CDR3 covers 13 residues. The CDR3 nucleotides read TGTGCCAGCTCGACGGGACTCGGGGACGAGCAGTACTTC. Translated: CASSTGLGDEQYF. The variable domain in full, with the rest retrieved from reference TRBV9 and TRBJ2-7, is DSGVTQTPKHLITATGQRVTLRCSPRSGDLSVYWYQQSLDQGLQFLIQYYNGEERAKGNILERFSAQQFPDLHSELNLSSLELGDSALYFCASSTGLGDEQYFGPGTRLTVT.

This clonotype occurred a few times. A much larger clone differs from this one at a single base, so this may be a read error. This chain links TRBV3-1 with TRBJ1-4, with D hard to call. CDR3 length: 12 amino acids. Germline V gene sequence: CDR1 LGHDT, CDR2 YNNKEL (reference sequence). The CDR3 bases are TGTGCCAGCAGACAAGAGGGAGAAAAACTGTTTTTT. Translating gives CASRQEGEKLFF.

This clonotype showed up many times. This chain joins TRBV20-1 and TRBJ2-7; possible D gene TRBD2, 5 bases. Per the germline V gene, CDR1 is DFQATT and CDR2 is SNEGSKA (reference sequence). V dropped 5 bases and J dropped 2 bases, with 10 bases sitting between them. This CDR3 comprises 12 residues. The CDR3 reads CSARGLAYEQYF. CDR3 bases: TGCAGTGCTCGAGGGCTCGCCTACGAGCAGTACTTC.

The rearrangement uses TRBV4-2 and TRBJ2-3; 10 positions agree with TRBD2. The V and J ends lost 1 base and 4 bases, in that order; junction bases with no gene match: 8. CDR1 and CDR2 from the germline V gene are LGHNA and YNFKEQ. The CDR3 runs 17 residues. DNA of the CDR3: TGTGCCAGCAGCCAAGTTGGAGCGAGCGGGGGGGCAGATACGCAGTATTTT. Its protein product is CASSQVGASGGADTQYF.

This clonotype occurred many times. The rearrangement uses TRBV5-6 and TRBJ2-5; D possibly uses TRBD1 or TRBD2 (5 bases each). Germline V CDR1 and CDR2: SGHDT, YYEEEE. Between the trimmed V and J ends, which lost 3 bases and 0 bases, there was a span of 15 bases. The CDR3 runs to 16 residues. CDR3 residues: CASSYGLGDHQETQYF. The CDR3 DNA reads as TGTGCCAGCAGCTACGGCCTCGGGGACCACCAAGAGACCCAGTACTTC.

This clonotype appeared many times. The V call is TRBV10-3, the J call TRBJ1-3, with a tentative D call TRBD1 (6 bases). The CDR3 sequence is 12 residues long. With 8 bases removed from V and 4 bases from J, the gap between germline ends came to 9 bases. CDR1 and CDR2 (germline): ENHRY, SYGVKD. DNA of the CDR3: TGTGCCATCCGGGGGCTGGGAAACACCATATATTTT. Translated: CAIRGLGNTIYF.

This clonotype has at least ten counts. V is TRBV6-5 and J is TRBJ1-6; D gene ambiguous. The CDR3 runs to 16 residues. V lost 6 bases and J 8 bases, leaving 20 bases between the germline ends. Germline V gene data show CDR1 as MNHEY and CDR2 as SVGAGI. CDR3 loop: CASSIIILLGDSPLHF. The CDR3 nucleotides are TGTGCCAGCAGCATTATAATTTTGTTGGGTGATTCACCCCTCCACTTT.

This clonotype was found a few times. This chain links TRBV5-1 with TRBJ2-1; D gene unclear. The germline CDR1 and CDR2 sequences are SGHRS and YFSETQ. The CDR3 length is 15 residues. Trimming shortened V by 4 bases and J by 5 bases, and 16 bases separated the two germline ends. DNA of the CDR3: TGCGCCAGCAGCCCCCGGGTACTTCAAAACAATGAGCAGTTCTTC. Its protein is CASSPRVLQNNEQFF.

A few counts support this clonotype. The V and J genes are TRBV5-4 and TRBJ1-2; possible D gene TRBD1, 6 bases. Germline values: CDR1 SGHNT, CDR2 YYREEE (reference sequence). The V and J ends lost 2 bases and 2 bases respectively, with 13 bases between them. CDR3 length: 15 residues. The CDR3 loop is CASSFDRIKNYGYTF. The CDR3 DNA sequence: TGTGCCAGCAGCTTTGACAGGATCAAAAACTATGGCTACACCTTC.

This clonotype turned up a few times. The chain recombines TRBV12-3 or TRBV12-4 with TRBJ2-7; 7 nucleotides align to TRBD2. This CDR3 has 17 amino acids. V lost 0 bases and J lost 0; bases outside the gene matches: 8. This CDR3 is CASSLARASGLSYEQYF. The CDR3 nucleotides are TGTGCCAGCAGTTTAGCGCGGGCTAGCGGCCTCTCCTACGAGCAGTACTTC.

This clonotype was recorded many times. CDR3: CASRSQWTEAFF. The CDR3 region has the DNA TGCGCCAGCAGATCCCAATGGACTGAAGCTTTCTTT. The chain joins TRBV5-1 to TRBJ1-1, with D uncertain. Germline lookup yields CDR1 SGHRS and CDR2 YFSETQ. V was trimmed by 5 bases and J by 5 bases, leaving 10 bases between them. The CDR3 has 12 amino acids.

The CDR3 DNA is TGTGCCAGCAGGGATGACTCCAATGAGCAGTTCTTC. As protein: CASRDDSNEQFF. The chain joins TRBV12-3 or TRBV12-4 to TRBJ2-1, with D unclear. The CDR3 is made up of 12 amino acids. V lost 6 bases and J 6 bases, leaving 9 bases between the germline ends.

This clonotype has a handful of counts. This sequence joins TRBV3-1 and TRBJ1-5; D ambiguous. Germline lookup yields CDR1 LGHDT and CDR2 YNNKEL (reference sequence). Trimming stripped 3 bases from V and 0 bases from J, with 6 bases between. The CDR3 runs to 14 residues. In nucleotides, the CDR3 is TGTGCCAGCAGCCATTGGGGTAGCAATCAGCCCCAGCATTTT. As protein: CASSHWGSNQPQHF.

This clonotype was seen a few times. The chain couples TRBV11-2 to TRBJ2-7; TRBD2 aligns across 7 bases. The junction had 9 bases not matched to a gene; V was cut back by 0 bases and J by 4 bases. Germline V gives CDR1 SGHAT, CDR2 FQNNGV. The CDR3 totals 16 residues. Written as DNA, the CDR3 is TGTGCCAGCAGCTTAGATCTGAGCGGGGTCTGGTACGAGCAGTACTTC. Translated, it gives CASSLDLSGVWYEQYF.

The genes are TRBV6-5 and TRBJ1-4; D is unclear. From germline, CDR1 is MNHEY and CDR2 SVGAGI. The CDR3 runs 14 residues. V shed 2 bases and J shed 2 bases, with 6 bases lying between them. Written as DNA, the CDR3 is TGTGCCAGCAGTTACGGGCCGACTAATGAAAAACTGTTTTTT. The encoded protein is CASSYGPTNEKLFF.

There are many counts of this clonotype. The chain has TRBV4-2 and TRBJ2-3, with 12 bases identical to TRBD2. Trimming removed 4 bases from V and 6 bases from J; junction bases left unmatched: 11. CDR3 length equals 17 residues. Germline V gene data show CDR1 as LGHNA and CDR2 as YNFKEQ. The CDR3 coding sequence is TGTGCCAGCAGCCCTCAACTAGCGGGGGGCCCCGCCGATACGCAGTATTTT. It codes for CASSPQLAGGPADTQYF.